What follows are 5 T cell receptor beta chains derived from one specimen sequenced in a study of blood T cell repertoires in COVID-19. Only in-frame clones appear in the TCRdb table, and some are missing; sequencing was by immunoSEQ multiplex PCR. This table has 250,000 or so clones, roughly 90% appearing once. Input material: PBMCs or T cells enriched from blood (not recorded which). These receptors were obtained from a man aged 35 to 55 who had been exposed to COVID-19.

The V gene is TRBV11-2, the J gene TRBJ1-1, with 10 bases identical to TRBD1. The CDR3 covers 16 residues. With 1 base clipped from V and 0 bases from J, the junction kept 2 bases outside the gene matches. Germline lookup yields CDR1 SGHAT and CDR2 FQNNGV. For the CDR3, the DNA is TGTGCCAGCAGCTTAGGGACAGGGGGAGTGAACACTGAAGCTTTCTTT. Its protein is CASSLGTGGVNTEAFF.

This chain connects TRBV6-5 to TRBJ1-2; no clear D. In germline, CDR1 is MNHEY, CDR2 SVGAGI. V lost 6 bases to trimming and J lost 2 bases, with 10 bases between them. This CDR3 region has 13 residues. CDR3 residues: CASRLGVNYGYTF. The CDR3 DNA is TGTGCCAGCAGGTTGGGAGTCAACTATGGCTACACCTTC.

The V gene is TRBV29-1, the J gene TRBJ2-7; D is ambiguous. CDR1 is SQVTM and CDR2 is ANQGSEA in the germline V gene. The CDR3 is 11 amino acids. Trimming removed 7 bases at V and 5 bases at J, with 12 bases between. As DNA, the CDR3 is TGCAGCGGACTCTCTTCGGACGAGCAGTACTTC. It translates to CSGLSSDEQYF.

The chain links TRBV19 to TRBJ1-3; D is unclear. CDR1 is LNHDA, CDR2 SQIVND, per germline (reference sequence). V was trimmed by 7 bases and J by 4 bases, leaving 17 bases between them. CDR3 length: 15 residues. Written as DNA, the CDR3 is TGTGCCAGTAAAATGGGCCCATCCAGAGGAAACACCATATATTTT. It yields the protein CASKMGPSRGNTIYF.

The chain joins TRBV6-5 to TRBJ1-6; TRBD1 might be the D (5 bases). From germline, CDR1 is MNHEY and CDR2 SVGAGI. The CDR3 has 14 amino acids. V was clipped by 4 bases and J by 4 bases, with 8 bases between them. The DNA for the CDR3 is TGTGCCAGCAGTTCCGGGACTTATAATTCACCCCTCCACTTT. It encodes CASSSGTYNSPLHF.